What follows is one TCR beta chain and its context. Antigen unknown. This sample was taken from a study of T cell clones after liver transplantation. Study-level findings and limits: Small, mixed patient groups and varying post-transplant times limit these conclusions. Circulating graft-donor-reactive CD4 TCRbeta sequences fell significantly post-transplant in 5 of 8 subjects. Rather than being deleted, graft donor-reactive T cells may have moved into the graft.

Profiling relied on immunoSEQ multiplex PCR, and the TCRdb table lists in-frame clones only, not all of them. Of tens of thousands of clones in the sample, around 84% were seen once. The material was CD4+ T cells from blood, obtained less than 50 months after liver transplant. This receptor was identified in a human patient who received a liver transplant. Certain T cells may be donor cells from the graft.

The CDR3: CASSLVAVFTEAFF. CDR3 DNA sequence: TGTGCCAGCAGCTTAGTTGCGGTTTTCACTGAAGCTTTCTTT. The chain combines TRBV7-2 with TRBJ1-1; no clear D. Trimming pared 1 base from V and 4 bases from J, leaving 10 bases between. Germline V gene data show CDR1 as SGHTA and CDR2 as FQGNSA. This CDR3 comprises 14 residues.